Reported below is one T cell receptor beta chain. Its antigen is not identified. The record originates from a study of graft-versus-host responses after intestinal transplantation. Study-level information: Recipients had multivisceral, liver-intestinal, or isolated intestinal transplants. Every recipient had anti-thymocyte globulin induction and around three years of tacrolimus plus steroids. Points from the study as a whole: Early post-transplant HvG declines were associated with peak circulating GvH clone levels. Recipient marrow showed GvH clones, some seen first in ileum or blood.

V lost 6 bases, J lost 5 bases, and 17 bases lay in between. This CDR3 has 14 residues. Germline V gene data show CDR1 as LNHDA and CDR2 as SQIVND (reference sequence). Here immunoSEQ multiplex PCR was the method, and the copy in TCRdb shows in-frame clones only, minus some. Of approximately 85,000 clones listed, 85% to 95% were seen once; the top ten hold 7.6%. The gene calls are TRBV19 and TRBJ2-7; D possibly matches TRBD1 or TRBD2 (5 bases each). This sample comprised unstimulated CD8+ T cells sorted from spleen or lymph node cells, obtained before transplant. The source is a human donor who was the organ donor for an intestinal transplant. The DNA for the CDR3 is TGTGCCAGTAGGATCCGGGACGGGGCCAACGAGCAGTACTTC. Translated, it gives CASRIRDGANEQYF.